This T cell receptor beta chain was found in a study of T-cell reconstitution after alpha-beta-depleted transplantation in children. General study findings and limits: Reportedly, alpha-beta T cells present about two months post-transplant originated from several hundred expanded clones of graft origin.

Trimming removed 2 bases from V and 2 bases from J, with 12 bases in between. The germline gives CDR1 ENHRY, CDR2 SYGVKD. The CDR3 totals 15 residues. Preparation of the TCRbeta library involved a method that used unique molecular identifiers. Using its own MiXCR run on the PCR reads, TCRdb lists one record per CDR3 protein. This sample carries just over 950,000 distinct CDR3 sequences, about 29% of them seen once, and the ten largest clones take under 30%. This clonotype has a handful of counts. The antigen is unknown. The chain carries TRBV10-3 and TRBJ2-5; D is ambiguous. This clonotype originated in a boy under two years old who had a stem cell transplant for SCID, so the T cells may come from the graft donor. Sequences were derived from PBMCs, mostly from graft donor cells, sampled 360 days after TCRalphabeta/CD19-depleted stem cell transplant. The DNA for the CDR3 is TGTGCCATCAGTGAGACAGCCCTTGAACAAGAGACCCAGTACTTC. Protein: CAISETALEQETQYF.